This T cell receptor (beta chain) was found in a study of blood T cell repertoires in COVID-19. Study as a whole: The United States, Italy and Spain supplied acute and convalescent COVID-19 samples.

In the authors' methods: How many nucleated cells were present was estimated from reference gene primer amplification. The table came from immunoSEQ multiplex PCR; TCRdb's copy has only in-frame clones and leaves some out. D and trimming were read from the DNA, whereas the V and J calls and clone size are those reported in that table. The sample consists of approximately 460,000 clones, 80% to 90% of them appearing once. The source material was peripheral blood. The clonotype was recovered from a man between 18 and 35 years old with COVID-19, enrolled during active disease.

The CDR3 reads CASSRSGSAYNEQFF. As DNA, the CDR3 is TGTGCCAGCAGCCGGAGCGGGAGCGCCTACAATGAGCAGTTCTTC. The chain employs TRBV3-1 (or the pseudogene TRBV3-2) and TRBJ2-1, with 8 bases aligning to TRBD2. V gave up 4 bases and J gave up 2 bases; unmatched junction bases: 4. This CDR3 contains 15 residues. Germline V gene data show CDR1 as LGHDT and CDR2 as YNNKEL (reference sequence).